The 8 T cell receptor beta chains presented below share a single source sample, sequenced in a study of Ad26.COV2.S vaccination and SARS-CoV-2 variants. The sample's treatment: some 20 received Ad26.COV2.S at low or high dose, single or two shots; 5 received placebo; per-sample allocation not given. Collection of samples fell on day 63 after the first vaccine or placebo injection. This table comes from immunoSEQ multiplex PCR, and its TCRdb copy is limited to in-frame clones, with some not included. Altogether roughly 270,000 clones are present, 70% to 90% being singletons, with the ten largest covering 2.5% to 3.5%. The specimen comprised peripheral blood, sampled in a trial of Ad26.COV2.S vaccine versus placebo. These receptors originate from a person between 18 and 60 years old who received the Ad26.COV2.S COVID-19 vaccine or a placebo.

The CDR3 sequence is CATSDLSSQGTNYGYTF. The CDR3, as DNA: TGTGCCACCAGTGATTTATCTTCTCAGGGAACTAACTATGGCTACACCTTC. The rearrangement links TRBV24-1 to TRBJ1-2, with a weak D call TRBD1 (5 bases). CDR1 is KGHDR, CDR2 SFDVKD, per germline. This CDR3 has 17 amino acids. V lost 1 base and J lost 0, with 14 bases in between.

In this sample, this clone turned up once. The CDR3 DNA reads TGTGCCAGCAGCCTCACGACAGGGTTCTATGGCTACACCTTC. Amino acids: CASSLTTGFYGYTF. This rearrangement joins TRBV7-2 to TRBJ1-2; the match to TRBD1 covers 7 bases. With V trimmed by 5 bases and J by 4 bases, 7 bases remained unmatched. This CDR3 region has 14 residues. Germline V gives CDR1 SGHTA, CDR2 FQGNSA.

The V and J genes are TRBV24-1 and TRBJ1-3, with unresolved D. The CDR3 consists of 16 residues. V lost 7 bases and J 1 base, leaving 16 bases between the germline ends. CDR1 and CDR2 from the germline V gene are KGHDR and SFDVKD. The CDR3 sequence is CATSFPPVASGNTIYF. For the CDR3, the DNA is TGTGCCACCAGCTTCCCACCGGTAGCATCTGGAAACACCATATATTTT.

This sequence joins TRBV5-1 and TRBJ2-2; 14 nucleotides align to TRBD2. The length of the CDR3 is 20 residues. The germline gives CDR1 SGHRS, CDR2 YFSETQ. The V and J ends lost 0 bases and 6 bases, in that order; junction bases with no gene match: 13. The CDR3 protein is CASSLDSTSGRALLSGELFF. The CDR3 region has the DNA TGCGCCAGCAGCTTGGATTCGACTAGCGGGAGGGCCCTCTTATCCGGGGAGCTGTTTTTT.

The chain carries TRBV10-2 and TRBJ1-2; 7 bases align to TRBD1. With V trimmed by 2 bases and J by 4 bases, 4 bases remained unmatched. Germline V lookup: CDR1 WSHSY, CDR2 SAAADI. The CDR3 covers 14 residues. The CDR3 loop reads CASSERRQGYGYTF. CDR3 in DNA: TGCGCCAGCAGTGAGCGGCGACAGGGCTATGGCTACACCTTC.

This clone was detected a few times. The V and J genes are TRBV5-6 and TRBJ1-2; D not resolved. Germline V gene lookup returns CDR1 SGHDT and CDR2 YYEEEE. The CDR3 is 12 amino acids. Deletions cut 2 bases from V and 7 bases from J, with 9 bases between. CDR3 DNA: TGTGCCAGCAGCTTTGCACTTGGTGGCTACACCTTC. This sequence encodes CASSFALGGYTF.

V usage is TRBV4-2 and J usage is TRBJ1-1; unclear D gene. V dropped 0 bases and J dropped 7 bases, with 15 bases sitting between them. The CDR3 spans 15 residues. From germline, CDR1 is LGHNA and CDR2 YNFKEQ. CDR3 loop: CASSQDLSTAVEAFF. The CDR3, as DNA: TGTGCCAGCAGCCAAGATTTATCAACAGCTGTTGAAGCTTTCTTT.

The genes are TRBV2 and TRBJ1-6; D call uncertain. Germline V lookup: CDR1 SNHLY, CDR2 FYNNEI. CDR3 length equals 14 residues. The V end lost 1 base, the J end lost 12 bases, and 13 bases lay between the germline ends. The CDR3 here is CASSEEEGMGPLHF. CDR3 sequence (DNA): TGTGCCAGCAGTGAAGAGGAGGGAATGGGACCCCTCCACTTT.